The clone carrying this TCR beta chain was observed once. The target antigen is unknown. The source of the sample is a study of CD8 T cells in ankylosing spondylitis. General study findings and limits: Clones linked to disease, bearing a CD8+ phenotype, were relatively rare in peripheral blood.

Using its own MiXCR run on the 5' RACE reads, TCRdb lists one record per CDR3 protein. The table has 30,000 or so distinct CDR3 sequences, about 5.1% seen once. V was shortened by 0 bases and J by 1 base, with 7 bases between the two germline ends. This CDR3 comprises 14 residues. Per germline, CDR1 SGDLS and CDR2 YYNGEE. Sequenced material: blood, either unsorted or a sorted T cell fraction (not recorded which). The receptor was isolated from a female donor with ankylosing spondylitis or in good health (not recorded which). The V call is TRBV9, the J call TRBJ1-1; no reliable D call. CDR3 protein: CASSVVERNTEAFF. CDR3 coding DNA: TGTGCCAGCAGCGTAGTTGAGAGGAACACTGAAGCTTTCTTT.